These 29 T cell receptor beta chains share one sample of origin, sequenced in a study of Graves' ophthalmopathy and Graves' hyperthyroidism. RNA transcripts were the source from which TCR beta CDR3 regions were amplified. Amplification began with first-round RT-PCR using HTBI primers, then second-round multiplex PCR was performed. TCRdb used MiXCR to reprocess the multiplex PCR reads, holding one entry per CDR3 protein. The sample lists 400,000 to 450,000 distinct CDR3 sequences, 20% to 25% occurring once. The sequenced material came from peripheral blood. The source is a woman younger than 35 with stable Graves' hyperthyroidism.

Ten or more counts support this clonotype. The V call is TRBV12-3 or TRBV12-4, the J call TRBJ2-7, with TRBD1 as a possible D gene (6 bases). The CDR3 extends over 17 amino acids. V lost 1 base and J lost 0, with 16 bases in between. CDR3 bases: TGTGCCAGCAGTTTAGGAGGGGACACCACCTCCTCCTACGAGCAGTACTTC. It translates to CASSLGGDTTSSYEQYF.

About this clonotype itself: A much larger clone differs by one base, so this may be a read error. The rearrangement joins TRBV7-9 to TRBJ2-7, with D perhaps being TRBD1 or TRBD2 (5 bases each). This CDR3 comprises 14 residues. Germline CDR1 SEHNR, CDR2 FQNEAQ (reference sequence). For the CDR3, the DNA is TGTTCCAGCAGCCCCCGGGACGGTACCTACGAGCAGTACTTC. Residues: CSSSPRDGTYEQYF.

This clonotype showed up just a few times. The genes are TRBV12-3 or TRBV12-4 and TRBJ2-2; no firm D call. The CDR3 covers 15 residues. Trimming left V 5 bases short and J 1 base short, with 11 bases between. Here the CDR3 DNA reads TGTGCCAGCAGTCCGATAATAGGGAACACCGGGGAGCTGTTTTTT. It is translated as CASSPIIGNTGELFF.

The CDR3 loop is CASSIQDRLGYEQYF. DNA of the CDR3: TGTGCCAGTAGTATCCAAGACAGATTGGGCTACGAGCAGTACTTC. The V and J genes are TRBV19 and TRBJ2-7; a possible D gene is TRBD1 (5 bases). Germline V CDR1 and CDR2: LNHDA, SQIVND (reference sequence). The CDR3 sequence is 15 residues long. V was shortened by 3 bases and J by 3 bases, with 15 bases between the two germline ends. Full variable domain (rest looked up from reference TRBV19 and TRBJ2-7): DGGITQSPKYLFRKEGQNVTLSCEQNLNHDAMYWYRQDPGQGLRLIYYSQIVNDFQKGDIAEGYSVSREKKESFPLTVTSAQKNPTAFYLCASSIQDRLGYEQYFGPGTRLTVT.

The sample holds a few counts of this clonotype. The rearrangement links TRBV28 to TRBJ2-3, with 7 bases matching TRBD1. Per germline, CDR1 MDHEN and CDR2 SYDVKM. V was clipped by 5 bases and J by 3 bases; unmatched bases: 8. The CDR3 extends over 15 amino acids. In DNA form, the CDR3 reads TGTGCCAGCAGTCCGACCGGGACAGCTACAGATACGCAGTATTTT. It codes for CASSPTGTATDTQYF.

In its sample, this clonotype was seen many times. The chain recombines TRBV7-2 with TRBJ1-1; D remains ambiguous. With 3 bases removed from V and 6 bases from J, the gap between germline ends came to 14 bases. Germline V CDR1 and CDR2: SGHTA, FQGNSA. The CDR3 contains 14 residues. The CDR3 here is CASSFTGWGPEAFF. The CDR3 DNA reads as TGTGCCAGCAGCTTCACGGGGTGGGGTCCTGAAGCTTTCTTT. Looking up the rest from reference TRBV7-2 and TRBJ1-1 gives the full variable domain: GAGVSQSPSNKVTEKGKDVELRCDPISGHTALYWYRQSLGQGLEFLIYFQGNSAPDKSGLPSDRFSAERTGGSVSTLTIQRTQQEDSAVYLCASSFTGWGPEAFFGQGTRLTVV.

This clonotype was counted between two and nine times. The rearrangement uses TRBV25-1 and TRBJ1-2; 7 bases are shared with TRBD1. Germline V CDR1 and CDR2: MGHDK, SYGVNS. The CDR3 has 13 residues. V lost 6 bases and J lost 6; bases outside the gene matches: 7. The CDR3 loop reads CASSDRVEDGYTF. The CDR3 DNA sequence: TGTGCCAGCAGCGACAGGGTTGAGGATGGCTACACCTTC.

To note about this clonotype: Possible read error: a much larger clone is one base away. V is TRBV12-3 or TRBV12-4 and J is TRBJ2-3; possible D gene TRBD1, 5 bases. CDR3 length equals 12 residues. V lost 7 bases, J lost 4 bases, and 9 bases lay in between. The CDR3 region has the DNA TGTGCCAGCATTTTCAGGGCAGATACGCAGTATTTT. This translates into CASIFRADTQYF.

This clonotype has ten or more counts. The rearrangement links TRBV7-6 to TRBJ2-2, with 7 bases identical to TRBD2. The CDR3 loop spans 19 amino acids. Trimming removed 2 bases from V and 1 base from J; junction bases left unmatched: 13. CDR1 and CDR2 (germline): SGHVS, FNYEAQ. CDR3 protein: CASSLLRASGAMNTGELFF. CDR3 bases: TGTGCCAGCAGCTTATTGAGGGCTAGCGGTGCAATGAACACCGGGGAGCTGTTTTTT.

There are many counts of this clonotype. The chain carries TRBV5-1 and TRBJ1-1, with 11 positions matching TRBD1. Trimming cost V 4 bases and J 1 base; bases outside gene matches: 3. The CDR3 is 15 residues long. From germline, CDR1 is SGHRS and CDR2 YFSETQ. CDR3 in amino acids: CASSEGQGGNTEAFF. The CDR3 nucleotides are TGCGCCAGCAGCGAGGGACAGGGGGGGAACACTGAAGCTTTCTTT.

This clonotype was recorded at least ten times. The J gene is TRBJ2-7, the V gene TRBV15; 7 bases map to TRBD1. V was clipped by 3 bases and J by 2 bases; unmatched bases: 7. The germline CDR1 and CDR2 sequences are LNHNV and YYDKDF (reference sequence). The CDR3 runs to 15 residues. In DNA form, the CDR3 reads TGTGCCACCAGCAGCAGGGGGATTGGGGCCTACGAGCAGTACTTC. Translating gives CATSSRGIGAYEQYF.

This clonotype was counted at least ten times. The chain links TRBV6-5 to TRBJ2-2, with D possibly matching TRBD1 (6 bases). The CDR3 totals 16 residues. The germline V gene has CDR1 MNHEY and CDR2 SVGAGI. V lost 5 bases to trimming and J lost 0 bases, with 13 bases between them. CDR3 in amino acids: CASSTHRAANTGELFF. The CDR3, as DNA: TGTGCCAGCAGTACTCACAGGGCCGCGAACACCGGGGAGCTGTTTTTT.

The chain links TRBV27 to TRBJ1-1; 7 bases agree with TRBD1. The trim removed 8 bases at V and 11 bases at J, leaving 8 bases unmatched. The CDR3 runs to 11 residues. Germline V gene lookup returns CDR1 MNHEY and CDR2 SMNVEV (reference sequence). The CDR3 region has the DNA TGTGCCAGCTCCTTGACAGGGAGTGCTTTCTTT. Amino acids: CASSLTGSAFF.

This clonotype has ten or more counts. The chain recombines TRBV12-3 or TRBV12-4 with TRBJ2-7, with 8 bases aligning to TRBD1. The CDR3 totals 12 residues. After removal of 6 bases from V and 4 bases from J, the junction contained 2 bases not matched to a gene. The CDR3 here is CASRDRVYEQYF. In DNA, the CDR3 is TGTGCCAGCAGGGACAGGGTTTACGAGCAGTACTTC.

This clonotype was seen at least ten times. CDR3 protein: CASSFWTLVGDSPLHF. Written as DNA, the CDR3 is TGTGCCAGCAGTTTTTGGACTTTGGTGGGGGACTCACCCCTCCACTTT. The chain is built from TRBV27 and TRBJ1-6, with D possibly matching TRBD1 (5 bases). The germline gives CDR1 MNHEY, CDR2 SMNVEV (reference sequence). CDR3 length: 16 residues. The V end was cut by 3 bases, the J end by 10 bases, with 19 bases between.

This clonotype was detected many times. This chain uses TRBV10-3 with TRBJ2-6; TRBD1 agrees at 10 bases. The CDR3 runs 16 residues. Germline V lookup: CDR1 ENHRY, CDR2 SYGVKD. V lost 8 bases and J lost 5; bases outside the gene matches: 9. In nucleotides, the CDR3 is TGTGCCATCGGAACCGGGACAGGGGTTTGGGCCAACGTCCTGACTTTC. Its translation is CAIGTGTGVWANVLTF.

CDR3 in amino acids: CAWGTPGPQHF. CDR3 sequence (DNA): TGTGCCTGGGGGACCCCAGGGCCCCAGCATTTT. The J gene is TRBJ1-5, the V gene TRBV30; maybe TRBD1 (5 bases). In germline, CDR1 is GTSNPN, CDR2 SVGIG (reference sequence). V was pared by 5 bases and J by 9 bases, with 11 bases between. This CDR3 region has 11 residues.

At least ten counts were recorded for this clonotype. The chain couples TRBV12-3 or TRBV12-4 to TRBJ2-2; 10 bases agree with TRBD2. V shed 6 bases and J 7 bases; nucleotides not matched to a gene: 11. The CDR3 covers 16 residues. CDR3 bases: TGTGCCAGCAGCCCCAGGGTAGCGGGAGGTAGCGGGGAGCTGTTTTTT. Translated, it gives CASSPRVAGGSGELFF.

This clonotype has ten or more counts. The V and J genes are TRBV12-3 or TRBV12-4 and TRBJ1-1; TRBD1 is a possible D gene (6 bases). The V end was cut by 6 bases, the J end by 5 bases, with 16 bases between. The CDR3 length is 14 residues. This CDR3 is CASSKRTEGTEAFF. The CDR3 DNA sequence: TGTGCCAGCAGCAAACGGACAGAGGGGACTGAAGCTTTCTTT.

Ten or more counts support this clonotype. The chain uses TRBV6-2 or TRBV6-3 and TRBJ1-2; the D is unclear. CDR1 MNHEY and CDR2 SVGEGT come from the germline V gene. Trimming left V 5 bases short and J 3 bases short, with 7 bases between. This CDR3 region has 12 residues. The CDR3 sequence: CASSVSYYGYTF. CDR3 DNA sequence: TGTGCCAGCAGTGTCAGCTACTATGGCTACACCTTC.

This clonotype was observed at least ten times. The rearrangement joins TRBV20-1 to TRBJ2-7; tentative D call: TRBD2 (6 bases). Germline V gene data show CDR1 as DFQATT and CDR2 as SNEGSKA (reference sequence). V lost 0 bases and J lost 3, with 15 bases in between. CDR3 length equals 15 residues. CDR3 bases: TGCAGTGCTAGAGATCCTACCCGGCGGGGCTACGAGCAGTACTTC. This sequence encodes CSARDPTRRGYEQYF.

This sequence joins TRBV2 and TRBJ1-1; the match to TRBD1 covers 10 bases. The V gene's germline CDR1 is SNHLY and CDR2 FYNNEI. V shed 5 bases and J 4 bases; nucleotides not matched to a gene: 7. The CDR3 totals 15 residues. The CDR3 nucleotides are TGTGCCAGCAGTCCCGGGACAGGGGCCGCCACTGAAGCTTTCTTT. Protein sequence: CASSPGTGAATEAFF.

At least ten counts were recorded for this clonotype. The rearrangement links TRBV10-3 to TRBJ2-7; D could derive from TRBD1 or TRBD2 (5 bases each). In germline, CDR1 is ENHRY, CDR2 SYGVKD. Trimming shortened V by 4 bases and J by 3 bases, and 19 bases separated the two germline ends. The CDR3 consists of 16 residues. In nucleotides, the CDR3 is TGTGCCATCAGTGGCCCGACCGGGACCCACCTCTACGAGCAGTACTTC. It codes for CAISGPTGTHLYEQYF.

The rearrangement uses TRBV6-1 and TRBJ2-7, with TRBD1 identical over 9 bases. CDR3 length: 15 amino acids. CDR1 and CDR2 (germline): MNHNS, SASEGT. J gave up 0 bases and V 7 bases, and 7 bases lay outside the gene matches. The CDR3 DNA reads as TGTGCCAGCAAGAGGGGACAGGGAAGCTCCTACGAGCAGTACTTC. This gives the protein CASKRGQGSSYEQYF.

This clonotype has a count of ten or more. The V gene is TRBV6-1, the J gene TRBJ2-7; D remains unclear. V was pared by 5 bases and J by 6 bases, with 17 bases between. There are 14 residues in the CDR3. Germline loops: CDR1 MNHNS, CDR2 SASEGT. The CDR3 loop is CASSRDGLSGEQYF. The CDR3 DNA reads TGTGCCAGCAGTAGAGACGGCCTCTCTGGCGAGCAGTACTTC.

This clonotype appeared many times. The chain is built from TRBV18 and TRBJ1-2; D not resolved. V dropped 5 bases and J dropped 3 bases, with 7 bases sitting between them. The CDR3 sequence is 12 residues long. Germline values: CDR1 KGHSH, CDR2 LQKENI. The CDR3 DNA reads TGTGCCAGCTCAGGAGGAGACTATGGCTACACCTTC. As protein: CASSGGDYGYTF.

This clonotype came up many times. The V call is TRBV2, the J call TRBJ2-7; unclear D gene. The CDR3 consists of 13 residues. V dropped 2 bases and J dropped 5 bases, with 10 bases sitting between them. Germline CDR1 reads SNHLY; CDR2 reads FYNNEI. The CDR3 sequence: CASSEPGRNEQYF. For the CDR3, the DNA is TGTGCCAGCAGTGAACCTGGACGAAACGAGCAGTACTTC.

This clonotype has a count of ten or more. The chain carries TRBV10-3 and TRBJ2-5; D might be TRBD2 (6 bases). CDR1 and CDR2 (germline): ENHRY, SYGVKD. The V end was cut by 7 bases, the J end by 5 bases, with 20 bases between. The CDR3 runs 15 residues. CDR3 in DNA: TGTGCCATCATGCAGAGGGAGGCTAATGGGGAGACCCAGTACTTC. Translation: CAIMQREANGETQYF.

V usage is TRBV27 and J usage is TRBJ1-2, with TRBD1 as a possible D gene (6 bases). With 7 bases removed from V and 8 bases from J, the gap between germline ends came to 17 bases. The CDR3 spans 13 residues. From germline, CDR1 is MNHEY and CDR2 SMNVEV (reference sequence). The CDR3 spells CASKGGGAQGYTF. The CDR3 region has the DNA TGTGCCAGCAAAGGAGGGGGGGCGCAAGGCTACACCTTC.